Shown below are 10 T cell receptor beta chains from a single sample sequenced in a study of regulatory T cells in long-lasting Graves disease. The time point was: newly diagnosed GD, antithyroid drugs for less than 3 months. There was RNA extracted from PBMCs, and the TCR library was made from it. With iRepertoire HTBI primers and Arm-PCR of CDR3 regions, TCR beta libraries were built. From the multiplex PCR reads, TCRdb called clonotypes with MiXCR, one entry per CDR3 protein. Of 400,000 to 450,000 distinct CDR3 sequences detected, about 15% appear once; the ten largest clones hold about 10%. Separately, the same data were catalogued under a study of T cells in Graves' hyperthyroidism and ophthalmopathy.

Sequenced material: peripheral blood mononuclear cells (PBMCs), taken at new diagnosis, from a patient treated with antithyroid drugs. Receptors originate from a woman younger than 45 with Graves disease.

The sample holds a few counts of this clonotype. The CDR3 coding sequence is TGCGCCAGCAGCGGACGACAGGGTGGCTTCGGGGAGACCCAGTACTTC. It yields the protein CASSGRQGGFGETQYF. The V call is TRBV5-1, the J call TRBJ2-5; 7 bases map to TRBD1. V gave up 4 bases and J gave up 5 bases; unmatched junction bases: 14. This CDR3 region has 16 residues. Germline values: CDR1 SGHRS, CDR2 YFSETQ.

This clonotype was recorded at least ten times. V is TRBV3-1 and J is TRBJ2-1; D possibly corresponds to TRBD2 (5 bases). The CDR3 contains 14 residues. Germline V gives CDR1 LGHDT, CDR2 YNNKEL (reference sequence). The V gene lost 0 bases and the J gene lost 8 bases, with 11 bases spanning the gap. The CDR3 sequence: CASSQEGAGDEQFF. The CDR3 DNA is TGTGCCAGCAGCCAAGAGGGCGCCGGGGATGAGCAGTTCTTC.

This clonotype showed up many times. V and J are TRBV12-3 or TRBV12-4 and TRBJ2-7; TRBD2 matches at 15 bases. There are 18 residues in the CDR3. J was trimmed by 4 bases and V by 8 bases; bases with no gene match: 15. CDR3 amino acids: CASAGQGGLAGGLYEQYF. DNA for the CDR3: TGTGCCAGCGCCGGACAGGGGGGACTAGCGGGAGGTCTGTACGAGCAGTACTTC.

The CDR3, as DNA: TGTGCCTGGAGTGGCGACTTCGGCTCATCCCTCCACTTT. It specifies CAWSGDFGSSLHF. The chain carries TRBV30 and TRBJ1-6; no clear D gene. There are 13 residues in the CDR3. V gave up 1 base and J gave up 14 bases, with 15 bases separating them. Germline V gene lookup returns CDR1 GTSNPN and CDR2 SVGIG (reference sequence).

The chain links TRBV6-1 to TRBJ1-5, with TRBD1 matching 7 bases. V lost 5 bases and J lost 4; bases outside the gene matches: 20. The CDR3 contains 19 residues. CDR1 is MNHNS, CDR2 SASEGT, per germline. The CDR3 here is CASSYRRRGSGLSNQPQHF. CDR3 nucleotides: TGTGCCAGCAGTTATCGGCGCAGGGGGTCGGGATTATCGAATCAGCCCCAGCATTTT.

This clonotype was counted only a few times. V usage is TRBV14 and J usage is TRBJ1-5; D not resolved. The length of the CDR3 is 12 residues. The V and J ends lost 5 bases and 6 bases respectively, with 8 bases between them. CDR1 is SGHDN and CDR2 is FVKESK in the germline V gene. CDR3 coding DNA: TGTGCCAGCAGCAAGGAATCTCAGCCCCAGCATTTT. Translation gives CASSKESQPQHF.

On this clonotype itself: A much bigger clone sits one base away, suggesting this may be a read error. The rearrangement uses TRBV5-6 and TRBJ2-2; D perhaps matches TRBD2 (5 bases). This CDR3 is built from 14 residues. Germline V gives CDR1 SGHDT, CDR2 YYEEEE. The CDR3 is CASSLKPNTGERFF. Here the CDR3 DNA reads TGTGCCAGCAGCTTAAAACCGAACACCGGGGAGCGGTTTTTT. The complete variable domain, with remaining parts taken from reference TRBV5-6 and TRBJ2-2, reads DAGVTQSPTHLIKTRGQQVTLRCSPKSGHDTVSWYQQALGQGPQFIFQYYEEEERQRGNFPDRFSGHQFPNYSSELNVNALLLGDSALYLCASSLKPNTGERFFGEGSRLTVL.

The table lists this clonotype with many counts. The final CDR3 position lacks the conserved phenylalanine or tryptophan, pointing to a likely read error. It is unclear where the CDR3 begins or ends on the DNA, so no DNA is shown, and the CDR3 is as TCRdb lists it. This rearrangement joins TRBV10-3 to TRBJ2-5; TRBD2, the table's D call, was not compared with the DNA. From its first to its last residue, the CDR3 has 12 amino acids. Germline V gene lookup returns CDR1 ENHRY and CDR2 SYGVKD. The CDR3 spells CAIKGLAGRPVT.

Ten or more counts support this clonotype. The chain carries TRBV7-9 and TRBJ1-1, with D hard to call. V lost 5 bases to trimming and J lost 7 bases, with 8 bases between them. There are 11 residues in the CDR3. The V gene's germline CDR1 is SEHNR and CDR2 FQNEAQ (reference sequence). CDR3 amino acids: CASSPRFEAFF. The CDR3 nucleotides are TGTGCCAGCAGCCCACGCTTTGAAGCTTTCTTT.

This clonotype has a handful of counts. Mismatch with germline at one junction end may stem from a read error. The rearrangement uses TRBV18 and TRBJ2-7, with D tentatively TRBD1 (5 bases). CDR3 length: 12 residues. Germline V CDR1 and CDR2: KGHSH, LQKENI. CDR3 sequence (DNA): TGTGCCAGCTCTGGAAGGGGTGGCGAGCCGTACTTC. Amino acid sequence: CASSGRGGEPYF.